The entry that follows covers one T cell receptor beta chain sequence. What it binds is unknown. The V gene's germline CDR1 is LGHDT and CDR2 YNNKEL (reference sequence). Trimming took off 0 bases at V and 10 bases at J, with 16 bases between the two ends. The CDR3 spans 14 residues. The data belong to a study of Ad26.COV2.S vaccination and SARS-CoV-2 variants. The overall study: Intramuscular Ad26.COV2.S doses were given once or twice, 56 days apart.

General study findings and limits: Spike-specific TCR breadth was greater in vaccine than placebo recipients. Total T cell responses were possibly underestimated by TCR breadth and depth analyses.

Profiled with immunoSEQ multiplex PCR; TCRdb holds only in-frame clones, not every one. The top ten clones hold roughly 3.6% of a sample with under 400,000 clones, roughly 84% of them seen once. Treatment noted: some 20 received Ad26.COV2.S at low or high dose, single or two shots; about 5 received placebo; per-sample allocation not given. Following the first vaccine or placebo injection, samples were taken on day 63. The specimen was peripheral blood, collected in a trial of Ad26.COV2.S vaccine versus placebo. This chain joins TRBV3-1 (or the pseudogene TRBV3-2) and TRBJ2-7; a weak D match, TRBD2 (6 bases). The sequence came from a person aged 18 to 65 who received the Ad26.COV2.S COVID-19 vaccine or a placebo. This CDR3 reads CASSQDSSGGSQYF. CDR3 in DNA: TGTGCCAGCAGCCAAGATTCGTCCGGAGGGAGCCAGTACTTC.